This is a list of T cell receptor beta chains from one sample in a study of monozygotic twins with inflammatory bowel disease. For each CDR3 protein, TCRdb gives one entry from its re-call of the 5' RACE reads, without DNA. This repertoire includes about 450,000 distinct CDR3 sequences. The sequencing input was blood. All receptors come from a human donor with ulcerative colitis or Crohn's disease, or a healthy co-twin of an affected twin (not recorded which). Each CDR3 is given with its conserved first and last residue.

TRBV5-1	TRBJ2-1	CASSLTVSGAYNEQFF
TRBV5-1	TRBJ1-1	CASSLAGTDNTEAFF
TRBV5-6	TRBJ1-1	CASSLELAEAFF
TRBV20-1	TRBJ1-5	CSASPWQGPRGNQPQHF
TRBV4-1	TRBJ2-1	CASSQVGQGIGEQFF
TRBV7-2	TRBJ2-7	CASSRPGQVYEQYF
TRBV6-5	TRBJ2-7	CASSLGRARWEQYF
TRBV12-3/TRBV12-4	TRBJ1-2	CASTRIRDRVKANYGYTF
TRBV7-3	TRBJ1-1	CASSSGLPGAEAFF
TRBV5-4	TRBJ1-2	CASSLVGQLANYGYTF
TRBV10-3	TRBJ2-1	CAIRKENTEQFF
TRBV5-1	TRBJ1-1	CASRSDVRVNTEAFF
TRBV5-8	TRBJ1-2	CASSLGTEYGYTF
TRBV9	TRBJ1-4	CASSVGGHEGEKLFF
TRBV19	TRBJ1-1	CASRQGGEAFF
TRBV9	TRBJ2-1	CASSVGFGNNEQFF
TRBV5-6	TRBJ2-7	CASSLLAFEQYF
TRBV6-5	TRBJ2-2	CASSYGQGGTGELFF
TRBV7-9	TRBJ2-7	CASRSEGSQTYF
TRBV7-8	TRBJ2-1	CASSLMNEQFF
TRBV12-3/TRBV12-4	TRBJ2-1	CASSGLAGNEQFF
TRBV29-1	TRBJ1-2	CSVGAGHGYTF
TRBV6-2/TRBV6-3	TRBJ1-2	CASSYPQGGYTF
TRBV11-2	TRBJ2-7	CASSAQGGGRPTYEQYF
TRBV18	TRBJ2-1	CASSPLTSGIRNEQFF